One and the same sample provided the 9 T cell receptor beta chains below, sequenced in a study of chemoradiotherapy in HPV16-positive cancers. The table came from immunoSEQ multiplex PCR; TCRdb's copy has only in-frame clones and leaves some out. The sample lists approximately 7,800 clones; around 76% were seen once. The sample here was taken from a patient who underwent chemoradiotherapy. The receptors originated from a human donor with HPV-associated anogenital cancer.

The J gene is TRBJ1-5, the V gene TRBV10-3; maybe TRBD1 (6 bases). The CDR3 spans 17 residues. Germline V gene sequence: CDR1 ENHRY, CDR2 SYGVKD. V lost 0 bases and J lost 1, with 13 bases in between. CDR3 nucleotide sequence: TGTGCCATCAGTGAGTCTGGCAGGGGAGCAAGCAATCAGCCCCAGCATTTT. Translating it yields CAISESGRGASNQPQHF.

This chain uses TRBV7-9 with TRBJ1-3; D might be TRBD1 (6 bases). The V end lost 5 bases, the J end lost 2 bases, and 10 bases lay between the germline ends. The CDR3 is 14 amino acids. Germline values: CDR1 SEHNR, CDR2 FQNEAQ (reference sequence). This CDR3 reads CASSRQGTGNTIYF. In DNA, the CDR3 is TGTGCCAGCAGCCGCCAGGGGACTGGAAACACCATATATTTT.

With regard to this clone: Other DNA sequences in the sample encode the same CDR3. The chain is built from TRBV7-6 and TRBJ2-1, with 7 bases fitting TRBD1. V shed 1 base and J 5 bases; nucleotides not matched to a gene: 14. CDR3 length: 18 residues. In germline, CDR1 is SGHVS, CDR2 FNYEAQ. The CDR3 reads CASSLVGEGAGFDNEQFF. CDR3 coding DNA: TGTGCCAGCAGCTTAGTAGGTGAGGGGGCAGGGTTCGACAATGAGCAGTTCTTC.

CDR3 amino acids: CASSALTSEGNIQYF. The CDR3 DNA reads TGTGCCAGCAGCGCACTTACTAGCGAGGGAAACATTCAGTACTTC. This chain uses TRBV9 with TRBJ2-4; 7 bases line up with TRBD2. This CDR3 has 15 amino acids. After removal of 3 bases from V and 6 bases from J, the junction contained 9 bases not matched to a gene. Germline values: CDR1 SGDLS, CDR2 YYNGEE.

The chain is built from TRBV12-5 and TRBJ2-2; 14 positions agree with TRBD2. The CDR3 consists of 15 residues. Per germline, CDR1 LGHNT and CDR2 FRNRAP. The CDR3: CAPRGLAGDGGELFF. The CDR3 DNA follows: TGTGCACCACGGGGACTAGCGGGAGATGGCGGGGAGCTGTTTTTT. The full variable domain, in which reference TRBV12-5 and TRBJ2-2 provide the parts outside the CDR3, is DARVTQTPRHKVTEMGQEVTMRCQPILGHNTVFWYRQTMMQGLELLAYFRNRAPLDDSGMPKDRFSAEMPDATLATLKIQPSEPRDSAVYFCAPRGLAGDGGELFFGEGSRLTVL.

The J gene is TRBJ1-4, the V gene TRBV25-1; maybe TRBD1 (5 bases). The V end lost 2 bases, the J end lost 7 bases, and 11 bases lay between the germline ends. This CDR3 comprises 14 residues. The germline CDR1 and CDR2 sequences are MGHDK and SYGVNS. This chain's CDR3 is CASSEAGSGEKLFF. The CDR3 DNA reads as TGTGCCAGCAGTGAAGCAGGGAGCGGTGAAAAACTGTTTTTT.

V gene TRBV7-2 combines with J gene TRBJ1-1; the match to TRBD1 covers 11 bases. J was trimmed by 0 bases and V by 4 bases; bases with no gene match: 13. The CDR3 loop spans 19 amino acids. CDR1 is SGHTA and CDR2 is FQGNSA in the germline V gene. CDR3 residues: CASSSLIGTGGYLNTEAFF. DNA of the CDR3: TGTGCCAGCAGCTCCCTTATCGGGACAGGGGGTTACCTGAACACTGAAGCTTTCTTT.

The CDR3 DNA reads TGTGCCAGAGGGGGGCAGGGGGTTAACTATGGCTACACCTTC. Its protein product is CARGGQGVNYGYTF. V usage is TRBV9 and J usage is TRBJ1-2; TRBD1 agrees at 7 bases. With 8 bases clipped from V and 1 base from J, the junction kept 8 bases outside the gene matches. The CDR3 extends over 14 amino acids. Germline assignment: CDR1 SGDLS and CDR2 YYNGEE.

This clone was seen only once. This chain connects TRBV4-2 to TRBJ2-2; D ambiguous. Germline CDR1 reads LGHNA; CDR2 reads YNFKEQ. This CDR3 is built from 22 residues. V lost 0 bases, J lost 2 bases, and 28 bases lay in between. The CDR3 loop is CASSQDLQFGVEVGFNTGELFF. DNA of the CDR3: TGTGCCAGCAGCCAAGATCTGCAATTTGGAGTTGAGGTTGGTTTTAACACCGGGGAGCTGTTTTTT.